What follows are 27 T cell receptor beta chains derived from one specimen sequenced in a study of T cell repertoires in cytomegalovirus infection. No antigens are known for them. TCRdb called the reads again in MiXCR, with one record for every CDR3 protein. The sample includes roughly 860,000 distinct CDR3 sequences, about 30% of them seen just once. Sequencing used cultured CD8+ T cells from PBMCs, obtained from culture after CMV antigen stimulation. The receptors derive from a human donor in good health (CMV status not recorded). Some clones in this sample may be carry-over from other donors' samples.

This clonotype appeared a few times. V usage is TRBV29-1 and J usage is TRBJ2-1; the match to TRBD1 covers 7 bases. The CDR3 sequence is 13 residues long. CDR1 SQVTM and CDR2 ANQGSEA come from the germline V gene. After removal of 5 bases from V and 6 bases from J, the junction contained 7 bases not matched to a gene. The CDR3 sequence is CSVIRGMSNEQFF. The CDR3 DNA follows: TGCAGCGTTATCAGGGGGATGAGCAATGAGCAGTTCTTC.

This clonotype has only a few counts. The V gene is TRBV10-3, the J gene TRBJ2-7; 7 nucleotides agree with TRBD1. V shed 4 bases and J 3 bases; nucleotides not matched to a gene: 9. In germline, CDR1 is ENHRY, CDR2 SYGVKD. The CDR3 consists of 15 residues. The CDR3 here is CAISGSRDSSYEQYV. CDR3 DNA: TGTGCCATCAGTGGGTCCCGGGACAGCAGCTACGAGCAGTACGTC.

The CDR3 DNA is TGTGCCAGCAGCGCCCCGAGGGGAGAGGGGAACTATGGCTACACCTTC. Encoded protein: CASSAPRGEGNYGYTF. The J gene is TRBJ1-2, the V gene TRBV9, with a weak D call TRBD1 (5 bases). CDR1 SGDLS and CDR2 YYNGEE come from the germline V gene. The CDR3 covers 16 residues. V lost 3 bases and J lost 2, with 17 bases in between.

This clonotype was seen only a few times. The chain carries TRBV9 and TRBJ2-2, with no clear D. The CDR3 extends over 16 amino acids. The germline V gene has CDR1 SGDLS and CDR2 YYNGEE. Trimming removed 3 bases at V and 6 bases at J, with 18 bases between. CDR3 bases: TGTGCCAGCAGCGCCGGCGCAGCCGATCTACCCGGGGAGCTGTTTTTT. Amino acids: CASSAGAADLPGELFF. Full variable domain (missing parts from reference TRBV9 and TRBJ2-2): DSGVTQTPKHLITATGQRVTLRCSPRSGDLSVYWYQQSLDQGLQFLIQYYNGEERAKGNILERFSAQQFPDLHSELNLSSLELGDSALYFCASSAGAADLPGELFFGEGSRLTVL.

This clonotype was recorded at least ten times. The genes are TRBV12-3 or TRBV12-4 and TRBJ2-7; 8 nucleotides line up with TRBD2. CDR3 length: 14 amino acids. The junction had 4 bases not matched to a gene; V was cut back by 5 bases and J by 1 base. CDR3 sequence: CASSPRGGSYEQYV. CDR3 nucleotide sequence: TGTGCCAGCAGTCCACGGGGGGGTTCCTACGAGCAGTACGTC.

This clonotype was detected a few times. This chain joins TRBV6-2 or TRBV6-3 and TRBJ2-2; 8 bases match TRBD2. V trimming: 7 bases; J trimming: 6 bases; junction bases outside the gene matches: 10. Germline lookup yields CDR1 MNHEY and CDR2 SVGEGT. This CDR3 has 15 residues. DNA for the CDR3: TGTGCCAGCAATCAATTCGGGGGGGCTTCCGGGGAGCTGTTTTTT. This gives the protein CASNQFGGASGELFF.

In this sample, this clonotype turned up a few times. This chain uses TRBV12-3 or TRBV12-4 with TRBJ2-2, with unresolved D. Trimming took off 3 bases at V and 0 bases at J, with 11 bases between the two ends. The CDR3 contains 16 residues. The CDR3 nucleotides are TGTGCCAGCAGTTTCTTGGCGACAACGAACACCGGGGAGCTGTTTTTT. As protein: CASSFLATTNTGELFF.

The table lists this clonotype with a few counts. The chain uses TRBV11-2 and TRBJ2-5; D is ambiguous. This CDR3 is 15 amino acids long. Germline CDR1 and CDR2: SGHAT and FQNNGV. V lost 0 bases and J 5 bases, leaving 13 bases between the germline ends. The CDR3 is CASSLEDSLWETQYF. The DNA for the CDR3 is TGTGCCAGCAGCTTAGAAGACTCCCTTTGGGAGACCCAGTACTTC.

This rearrangement joins TRBV12-5 to TRBJ2-1; D is uncertain. Trimming pared 3 bases from V and 5 bases from J, leaving 8 bases between. Germline lookup yields CDR1 LGHNT and CDR2 FRNRAP. The CDR3 loop spans 13 amino acids. DNA of the CDR3: TGTGCTAGTGGTTTCGACGTCCACAATGAGCAGTTCTTC. Protein sequence: CASGFDVHNEQFF.

In its sample, this clonotype was seen a few times. V and J are TRBV11-1 and TRBJ1-2; D is possibly TRBD1 (5 bases). V was clipped by 2 bases and J by 0 bases, with 13 bases between them. Per germline, CDR1 SGHAT and CDR2 FQDESV (reference sequence). The CDR3 contains 16 residues. In DNA form, the CDR3 reads TGTGCCAGCAGCTTAAAACGAGGGGAATCTAACTATGGCTACACCTTC. It yields the protein CASSLKRGESNYGYTF.

CDR3 nucleotides: TGTGCCAGCAGTTACTCACCCCGGGAATGGTACGAGCAGTACGTC. Its protein product is CASSYSPREWYEQYV. The V gene is TRBV6-5, the J gene TRBJ2-7; tentatively, D is TRBD2 (5 bases). Germline lookup yields CDR1 MNHEY and CDR2 SVGAGI. The CDR3 extends over 15 amino acids. Trimming removed 0 bases from V and 4 bases from J, with 13 bases in between.

This clonotype has a count of ten or more. The chain has TRBV7-2 and TRBJ2-5; D tentatively reads TRBD1 or TRBD2 (7 bases each). The CDR3 contains 13 residues. The germline CDR1 and CDR2 sequences are SGHTA and FQGNSA. Trimming stripped 6 bases from V and 7 bases from J, with 15 bases between. CDR3 in amino acids: CASSQGGLVTQYF. The CDR3 nucleotides are TGTGCCAGCAGTCAGGGGGGGCTGGTGACCCAGTACTTC. Supplemented by reference TRBV7-2 and TRBJ2-5, the full variable domain reads GAGVSQSPSNKVTEKGKDVELRCDPISGHTALYWYRQSLGQGLEFLIYFQGNSAPDKSGLPSDRFSAERTGGSVSTLTIQRTQQEDSAVYLCASSQGGLVTQYFGPGTRLLVL.

J is TRBJ2-3 and V is TRBV7-2; 9 nucleotides agree with TRBD1. The junction had 8 bases not matched to a gene; V was cut back by 3 bases and J by 1 base. CDR1 and CDR2 from the germline V gene are SGHTA and FQGNSA. The CDR3 contains 17 residues. The CDR3 DNA reads as TGTGCCAGCAGCTTGCTACAGGGGGCTTATGGCACAGATACGCAGTATTTT. It encodes CASSLLQGAYGTDTQYF.

The chain has TRBV6-2 or TRBV6-3 and TRBJ1-1; D ambiguous. The V end lost 8 bases, the J end lost 0 bases, and 16 bases lay between the germline ends. The CDR3 runs 15 residues. Looked up from germline, CDR1 is MNHEY and CDR2 is SVGEGT. The CDR3 spells CASLTGDGLNTEAFF. CDR3 nucleotides: TGTGCCAGCCTCACCGGTGACGGACTGAACACTGAAGCTTTCTTT.

This clonotype came up a few times. The rearrangement joins TRBV27 to TRBJ1-1; 11 bases are a match to TRBD1. The germline gives CDR1 MNHEY, CDR2 SMNVEV (reference sequence). J was trimmed by 7 bases and V by 3 bases; bases with no gene match: 7. CDR3 length: 15 amino acids. The CDR3 region is CASSLVGTGGIEAFF. In DNA, the CDR3 is TGTGCCAGCAGTTTGGTTGGGACAGGGGGAATTGAAGCTTTCTTT.

This clonotype was seen a handful of times. The V call is TRBV15, the J call TRBJ2-3; tentatively, D is TRBD2 (5 bases). CDR1 LNHNV and CDR2 YYDKDF come from the germline V gene (reference sequence). The CDR3 contains 14 residues. Trimming left V 4 bases short and J 0 bases short, with 8 bases between. CDR3 sequence reads: CATSIEGSTDTQYF. The CDR3 nucleotides read TGTGCCACCAGCATTGAGGGAAGCACAGATACGCAGTATTTT.

Only a few counts were recorded for this clonotype. This CDR3 is CASSNTNNEQFF. The CDR3 DNA reads as TGTGCCAGCAGTAACACGAACAATGAGCAGTTCTTC. The chain uses TRBV2 and TRBJ2-1; D is uncertain. The germline gives CDR1 SNHLY, CDR2 FYNNEI. This CDR3 has 12 amino acids. The V end lost 5 bases, the J end lost 5 bases, and 7 bases lay between the germline ends.

The rearrangement joins TRBV20-1 to TRBJ1-3, with 7 bases that match TRBD1. CDR3 length: 15 residues. Trimming at V came to 0 bases and at J to 2 bases, leaving 4 bases not matched to a gene. Germline CDR1 is DFQATT and CDR2 is SNEGSKA (reference sequence). CDR3 nucleotides: TGCAGTGCTAGAGATCGAGGGGGCGCTGGAAACACCATATATTTT. Translated: CSARDRGGAGNTIYF.

This clonotype was observed a few times. The chain combines TRBV6-2 or TRBV6-3 with TRBJ2-2; D is possibly TRBD2 (6 bases). The CDR3 consists of 16 residues. Germline CDR1 is MNHEY and CDR2 is SVGEGT. V was clipped by 5 bases and J by 4 bases, with 17 bases between them. The CDR3 bases are TGTGCCAGCAGTACAATAGGGAGGAGTGTCACCGGGGAGCTGTTTTTT. Translation gives CASSTIGRSVTGELFF.

The gene calls are TRBV19 and TRBJ1-5, with a tentative D call TRBD1 (5 bases). The germline V gene encodes CDR1 LNHDA and CDR2 SQIVND (reference sequence). This CDR3 region has 15 residues. Deletions cut 4 bases from V and 3 bases from J, with 13 bases between. The CDR3 DNA is TGTGCCAGTAGTAAGGAGGACATAATCAATCAGCCCCAGCATTTT. It translates to CASSKEDIINQPQHF.

This clonotype has more than one count but fewer than ten. The rearrangement uses TRBV28 and TRBJ2-1; TRBD1 agrees at 10 bases. CDR3 length: 17 amino acids. V was pared by 4 bases and J by 4 bases, with 10 bases of the junction left unmatched. Germline lookup yields CDR1 MDHEN and CDR2 SYDVKM. DNA for the CDR3: TGTGCCAGCAGTTCCCTCAGACAGGGGGCGCTTTACAATGAGCAGTTCTTC. Protein product: CASSSLRQGALYNEQFF.

V gene TRBV6-6 combines with J gene TRBJ2-7; D might be TRBD1 or TRBD2, each matching 6 bases. CDR3 size: 15 residues. V lost 4 bases and J 1 base, leaving 14 bases between the germline ends. Per the germline V gene, CDR1 is MNHNY and CDR2 is SVGAGI (reference sequence). The CDR3 sequence is CASSSPRGPSYEQYF. The CDR3 coding sequence is TGTGCCAGCAGTTCCCCTCGGGGGCCTTCCTACGAGCAGTACTTC.

The rearrangement uses TRBV12-3 or TRBV12-4 and TRBJ1-4; D call uncertain. There are 13 residues in the CDR3. The V end lost 6 bases, the J end lost 5 bases, and 10 bases lay between the germline ends. The CDR3 DNA is TGTGCCAGCAGGAGCGAGATAAATGAAAAACTGTTTTTT. Translated: CASRSEINEKLFF.

There are a few counts of this clonotype. The chain carries TRBV27 and TRBJ2-7; 10 bases line up with TRBD1. CDR1 is MNHEY and CDR2 is SMNVEV in the germline V gene (reference sequence). The CDR3 has 15 amino acids. Trimming took 2 bases from V and 7 from J; bases not matched to a gene: 8. CDR3 sequence reads: CASSLIGTGEVEQYF. In nucleotides, the CDR3 is TGTGCCAGCAGTTTAATCGGGACAGGGGAGGTAGAGCAGTACTTC.

The rearrangement links TRBV27 to TRBJ2-1; D call uncertain. The germline V gene encodes CDR1 MNHEY and CDR2 SMNVEV (reference sequence). CDR3 size: 19 residues. Trimming cost V 5 bases and J 4 bases, with 27 bases left between them. In nucleotides, the CDR3 is TGTGCCAGCAGTATCTCAGGCGCGCGGTTGTCTACACTATACAATGAGCAGTTCTTC. It encodes CASSISGARLSTLYNEQFF.

The chain couples TRBV19 to TRBJ2-7, with TRBD2 matching over 8 bases. The V gene's germline CDR1 is LNHDA and CDR2 SQIVND (reference sequence). The junction had 13 bases not matched to a gene; V was cut back by 8 bases and J by 4 bases. The CDR3 is 15 residues long. In nucleotides, the CDR3 is TGTGCCAGTTCAGCTTTTGGCGGGGGGCTTTACGAGCAGTACTTC. Residues: CASSAFGGGLYEQYF.

The genes are TRBV5-5 and TRBJ1-2; TRBD1 agrees at 8 bases. CDR1 is SGHKS and CDR2 is YYEKEE in the germline V gene (reference sequence). With V trimmed by 5 bases and J by 3 bases, 15 bases remained unmatched. The CDR3 runs to 17 residues. In DNA form, the CDR3 reads TGTGCCAGCAGGAAACGTCTACAGGGGGACCCTGACTATGGCTACACCTTC. It yields the protein CASRKRLQGDPDYGYTF. The full variable domain, in which reference TRBV5-5 and TRBJ1-2 provide the parts outside the CDR3, is DAGVTQSPTHLIKTRGQQVTLRCSPISGHKSVSWYQQVLGQGPQFIFQYYEKEERGRGNFPDRFSARQFPNYSSELNVNALLLGDSALYLCASRKRLQGDPDYGYTFGSGTRLTVV.